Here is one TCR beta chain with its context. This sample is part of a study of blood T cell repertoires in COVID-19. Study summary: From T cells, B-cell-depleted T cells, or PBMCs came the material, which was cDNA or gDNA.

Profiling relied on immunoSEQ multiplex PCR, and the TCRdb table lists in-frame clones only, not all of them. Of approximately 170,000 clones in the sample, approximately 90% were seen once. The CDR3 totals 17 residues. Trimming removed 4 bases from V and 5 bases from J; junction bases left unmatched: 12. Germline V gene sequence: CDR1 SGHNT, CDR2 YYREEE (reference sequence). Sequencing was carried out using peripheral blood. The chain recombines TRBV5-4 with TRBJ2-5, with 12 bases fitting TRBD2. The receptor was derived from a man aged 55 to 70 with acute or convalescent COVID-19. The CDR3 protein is CASSGRLAGEVQETQYF. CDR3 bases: TGTGCCAGCAGCGGACGACTAGCGGGGGAGGTTCAGGAGACCCAGTACTTC.